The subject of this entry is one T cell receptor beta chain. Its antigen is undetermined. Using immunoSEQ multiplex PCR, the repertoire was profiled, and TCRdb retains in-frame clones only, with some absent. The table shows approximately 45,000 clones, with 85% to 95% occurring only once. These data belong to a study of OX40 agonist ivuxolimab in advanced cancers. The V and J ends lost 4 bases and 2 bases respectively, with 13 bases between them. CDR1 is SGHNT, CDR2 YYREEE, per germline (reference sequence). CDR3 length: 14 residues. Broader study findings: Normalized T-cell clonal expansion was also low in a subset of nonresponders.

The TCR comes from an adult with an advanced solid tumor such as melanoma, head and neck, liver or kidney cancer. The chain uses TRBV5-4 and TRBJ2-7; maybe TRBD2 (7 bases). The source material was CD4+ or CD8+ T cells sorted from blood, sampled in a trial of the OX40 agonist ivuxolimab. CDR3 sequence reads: CASSTGGQPYEQYF. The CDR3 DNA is TGTGCCAGCAGCACGGGGGGACAACCCTACGAGCAGTACTTC.